The text below deals with one TCR beta chain. Its antigen remains unknown. With 0 bases removed from V and 6 bases from J, the gap between germline ends came to 9 bases. This CDR3 is built from 13 residues. Germline-derived CDR1 and CDR2 are DFQATT and SNEGSKA (reference sequence). Tregs were sorted as CD4+CD25+CD127-/low cells. Full-length variable regions came from constant-region reverse primers plus semi-nested Nested Universal Primer A PCR. One entry per CDR3 protein, called by TCRdb with MiXCR from the 5' RACE reads. The table includes 9,500 to 15,000 distinct CDR3 sequences, about 53% detected once. Study-wide points: In terms of TCR gene usage, tumor memory CD4+ T cells clustered together with blood and lymph node memory CD4+ cells, as well as with lymph node naive CD4+ cells. The larger-cohort validation was restricted to a single TCR beta V-J rearrangement rather than whole repertoires.

The chain is built from TRBV20-1 and TRBJ2-1; the D gene is possibly TRBD2 (5 bases). Input material: tumor-infiltrating Tregs sorted from the breast tumor. The source is a female donor with breast cancer. CDR3 sequence: CSARETIPNEQFF. The CDR3 DNA reads TGCAGTGCTAGAGAGACTATACCCAATGAGCAGTTCTTC.